The 19 T cell receptor beta chains reported below all come from one sample, sequenced in a study of T-cell memory formation after mild COVID-19. TCRdb passed the 5' RACE reads through MiXCR, listing each CDR3 protein once. The sample lists hundreds of thousands of distinct CDR3 sequences; roughly an eighth were seen once. Sequencing used PBMCs or a T cell subset sorted from them (not recorded which). These receptors all stem from a man between 18 and 29 years old who had mild COVID-19 (a few samples of this study predate the infection). Cell type and time point are not known.

This clonotype has a handful of counts. The CDR3 bases are TGTGCCAGCACTCCATCAGGGGACACTGAAGCTTTCTTT. Protein: CASTPSGDTEAFF. The V gene is TRBV12-3 or TRBV12-4, the J gene TRBJ1-1, with D possibly being TRBD1 (6 bases). The V end lost 7 bases, the J end lost 3 bases, and 12 bases lay between the germline ends. The CDR3 extends over 13 amino acids.

This clonotype was counted many times. The rearrangement uses TRBV7-2 and TRBJ1-6; TRBD1 matches at 7 bases. This CDR3 has 14 amino acids. The trim removed 4 bases at V and 7 bases at J, leaving 4 bases unmatched. Per the germline V gene, CDR1 is SGHTA and CDR2 is FQGNSA. CDR3 DNA sequence: TGTGCCAGCAGCTCACAGGGGCCCAATTCACCCCTCCACTTT. Protein product: CASSSQGPNSPLHF.

This clonotype was counted at least ten times. The chain links TRBV4-3 to TRBJ2-5, with D tentatively TRBD1 (7 bases). Germline V gene sequence: CDR1 LGHNA, CDR2 YSLEER. Trimming cost V 1 base and J 3 bases, with 21 bases left between them. The CDR3 contains 18 residues. The CDR3 here is CASSQASRGLGRKETQYF. The CDR3 region has the DNA TGCGCCAGCAGCCAAGCGTCGAGGGGGCTGGGGAGGAAAGAGACCCAGTACTTC.

The chain employs TRBV20-1 and TRBJ2-2, with 7 bases matching TRBD1. With V trimmed by 0 bases and J by 6 bases, 10 bases remained unmatched. CDR1 and CDR2 (germline): DFQATT, SNEGSKA (reference sequence). This CDR3 contains 16 residues. DNA for the CDR3: TGCAGTGCTAGAGATCGAAGACAGGGATGGGCCGGGGAGCTGTTTTTT. Amino acid sequence: CSARDRRQGWAGELFF.

This clonotype was counted only a few times. This chain links TRBV6-6 with TRBJ1-2; the match to TRBD1 covers 7 bases. This CDR3 is 12 amino acids long. The V gene's germline CDR1 is MNHNY and CDR2 SVGAGI (reference sequence). With 5 bases clipped from V and 7 bases from J, the junction kept 4 bases outside the gene matches. CDR3: CASSKDRSGYTF. The CDR3 bases are TGTGCCAGCAGTAAGGACAGGAGTGGCTACACCTTC.

This clonotype was picked up a small number of times. The chain joins TRBV4-1 to TRBJ1-5, with a possible D match to TRBD1 (5 bases). The CDR3 totals 15 residues. Looked up from germline, CDR1 is MGHRA and CDR2 is YSYEKL. V was cut by 0 bases and J by 5 bases, with 11 bases left in between. CDR3 sequence reads: CASSQDMTVDQPQHF. The CDR3, as DNA: TGCGCCAGCAGCCAAGATATGACAGTCGATCAGCCCCAGCATTTT.

This clonotype was seen repeatedly, ten times or more. V gene TRBV5-1 combines with J gene TRBJ2-3; no clear D gene. Germline V CDR1 and CDR2: SGHRS, YFSETQ. The V and J ends lost 3 bases and 4 bases respectively, with 9 bases between them. The CDR3 is 13 residues long. The CDR3 sequence is CASSSPGPDTQYF. The CDR3 DNA is TGCGCCAGCAGCTCCCCTGGGCCAGATACGCAGTATTTT.

The sample holds one count of this clonotype. The chain has TRBV12-5 and TRBJ2-1; D is unresolved. CDR1 and CDR2 (germline): LGHNT, FRNRAP. Trimming removed 6 bases at V and 6 bases at J, with 15 bases between. The CDR3 runs 14 residues. CDR3 nucleotide sequence: TGTGCTAGTGGACCAATTCCACAGAGCAATGAGCAGTTCTTC. It is translated as CASGPIPQSNEQFF.

This chain links TRBV18 with TRBJ2-7, with D possibly TRBD2 on 6 matching bases. Germline values: CDR1 KGHSH, CDR2 LQKENI. Trimming pared 4 bases from V and 6 bases from J, leaving 19 bases between. The CDR3 is made up of 15 amino acids. The CDR3 reads CASSQGPHGSSEQYV. In nucleotides, the CDR3 is TGTGCCAGCTCACAGGGCCCCCACGGGAGTAGCGAGCAGTACGTC.

The chain uses TRBV9 and TRBJ2-1; TRBD2 is a possible D gene (5 bases). The CDR3 totals 13 residues. Germline lookup yields CDR1 SGDLS and CDR2 YYNGEE. Trimming left V 3 bases short and J 4 bases short, with 8 bases between. The CDR3 DNA reads TGTGCCAGCAGCGATAGGGAGTACAATGAGCAGTTCTTC. The encoded protein is CASSDREYNEQFF.

Ten or more counts support this clonotype. The chain has TRBV7-2 and TRBJ2-1; TRBD2 matches 13 bases. Per the germline V gene, CDR1 is SGHTA and CDR2 is FQGNSA. The CDR3 is 15 amino acids. The J segment lost 5 bases and the V segment lost 4 bases, leaving 2 bases of the junction unmatched. The CDR3 nucleotides are TGTGCCAGCAGCTGGGGACTAGCGGGGAACAATGAGCAGTTCTTC. Translation: CASSWGLAGNNEQFF.

This clonotype was seen a few times. This sequence joins TRBV7-2 and TRBJ2-3; D is unresolved. Germline V CDR1 and CDR2: SGHTA, FQGNSA. The V and J ends lost 2 bases and 0 bases respectively, with 9 bases between them. This CDR3 contains 15 residues. The CDR3 protein is CASSLNQASTDTQYF. The CDR3 DNA reads as TGTGCCAGCAGCTTAAATCAGGCGAGCACAGATACGCAGTATTTT.

This clonotype was observed a handful of times. V gene TRBV18 combines with J gene TRBJ2-5, with D unresolved. The ends were cut back, 3 bases at V and 1 base at J, with 9 bases in the middle. Looked up from germline, CDR1 is KGHSH and CDR2 is LQKENI. CDR3 size: 14 residues. The CDR3 bases are TGTGCCAGCTCACCTTCCGTTTTCCAAGAGACCCAGTACTTC. It codes for CASSPSVFQETQYF.

The chain is built from TRBV5-6 and TRBJ2-3; the match to TRBD2 covers 14 bases. Germline CDR1 and CDR2: SGHDT and YYEEEE. The ends lost 2 bases at V and 8 bases at J; junction bases unmatched: 4. The CDR3 contains 15 residues. CDR3 region: CASSFGLAGGGTQYF. In DNA form, the CDR3 reads TGTGCCAGCAGCTTCGGACTAGCGGGGGGAGGTACGCAGTATTTT.

The chain employs TRBV11-2 and TRBJ2-5; 8 bases are shared with TRBD1. The CDR3 covers 15 residues. J gave up 5 bases and V 6 bases, and 11 bases lay outside the gene matches. Germline V gene sequence: CDR1 SGHAT, CDR2 FQNNGV. The CDR3, as DNA: TGTGCCAGCAGAAGACCCGGGACAGGCAGGGAGACCCAGTACTTC. It translates to CASRRPGTGRETQYF. The full variable domain, rest sourced from reference TRBV11-2 and TRBJ2-5, is EAGVAQSPRYKIIEKRQSVAFWCNPISGHATLYWYQQILGQGPKLLIQFQNNGVVDDSQLPKDRFSAERLKGVDSTLKIQPAKLEDSAVYLCASRRPGTGRETQYFGPGTRLLVL.

This clonotype was seen many times. J is TRBJ2-2 and V is TRBV4-2, with a tentative D call TRBD2 (6 bases). Trimming took off 1 base at V and 1 base at J, with 7 bases between the two ends. Germline-derived CDR1 and CDR2 are LGHNA and YNFKEQ. The CDR3 sequence is 15 residues long. CDR3 region: CASSQVEGNTGELFF. The DNA of the CDR3 is TGTGCCAGCAGCCAAGTGGAGGGGAACACCGGGGAGCTGTTTTTT.

The sample holds a few counts of this clonotype. The chain is built from TRBV4-1 and TRBJ2-7, with D possibly matching TRBD2 (5 bases). The CDR3 is made up of 14 amino acids. Germline loops: CDR1 MGHRA, CDR2 YSYEKL. V lost 3 bases and J lost 6, with 15 bases in between. In nucleotides, the CDR3 is TGCGCCAGCAGCCAGTCCGCGGGCGCAGGCGAGCAGTACGTC. It translates to CASSQSAGAGEQYV.

In this sample, this clonotype turned up a few times. The genes are TRBV4-2 and TRBJ1-2, with D perhaps TRBD1 (6 bases). There are 16 residues in the CDR3. Germline V CDR1 and CDR2: LGHNA, YNFKEQ. Deletions cut 0 bases from V and 6 bases from J, with 17 bases between. The CDR3 DNA reads as TGTGCCAGCAGCCAAGATCGGGGACACCCATCCGATGGCTACACCTTC. This gives the protein CASSQDRGHPSDGYTF.

This chain connects TRBV7-2 to TRBJ2-7; D perhaps matches TRBD1 (6 bases). The CDR3 totals 14 residues. Germline-derived CDR1 and CDR2 are SGHTA and FQGNSA. V lost 2 bases and J 2 bases, leaving 10 bases between the germline ends. The DNA for the CDR3 is TGTGCCAGCAGCTTACTTCAGGGGACCTACGAGCAGTACTTC. The encoded protein is CASSLLQGTYEQYF.